Included here is one T cell receptor beta chain sequence, with context. This record belongs to a study of blood T cell repertoires in COVID-19. In the original processing: Nucleated cell counts were estimated from reference gene primer amplification. Method: immunoSEQ multiplex PCR; TCRdb's copy keeps in-frame clones and lacks some. The D gene and trimming were derived from the DNA, and the V and J assignments and clone size from that table. Of about 160,000 clones detected, 85% to 95% appear once; the ten largest clones hold 0.5% to 0.65%. The specimen sequenced was peripheral blood. This TCR was sampled from a man aged 50-60 years with acute or convalescent COVID-19.

This chain's CDR3 is CASSPNSVGLAGAHEQFF. CDR3 coding DNA: TGTGCCAGCAGCCCGAATAGCGTTGGACTAGCGGGAGCCCATGAGCAGTTCTTC. J is TRBJ2-1 and V is TRBV11-2; 13 bases are a match to TRBD2. The CDR3 totals 18 residues. Germline trimming cut 5 bases from V and 8 bases from J; bases unmatched to any gene: 15. The V gene's germline CDR1 is SGHAT and CDR2 FQNNGV.